This T cell receptor beta chain was sequenced during a study of T cells in Graves' hyperthyroidism and ophthalmopathy. Findings of the study overall: Clonotypes that were expanded in thyroid above 0.001 mostly appeared in blood too.

The investigators amplified TCR beta CDR3 regions from RNA transcripts. A first-round RT-PCR of the TCR CDR3 used the HTBI primer set. TCRdb fed the multiplex PCR reads into MiXCR, producing one record per CDR3 protein. The sample carries roughly 40,000 distinct CDR3 sequences, about 47% recorded once. Exclusion of a patient resulted from uncontrolled infection, other autoimmune disease, pregnancy or lactation. Regarding this clonotype: Antigen unknown.

CDR1 is DFQATT, CDR2 SNEGSKA, per germline (reference sequence). The J segment lost 7 bases and the V segment lost 4 bases, leaving 10 bases of the junction unmatched. The CDR3 is 16 residues long. The chain recombines TRBV20-1 with TRBJ2-1; TRBD2 agrees at 13 bases. The sequence derives from a man between 35 and 55 years old with Graves' ophthalmopathy. The sequencing sample was made of blood. CDR3 bases: TGCAGTGCTACAGACACTAGCGGGAGGGCCGGGAATGAGCAGTTCTTC. Its protein product is CSATDTSGRAGNEQFF.